The entry that follows covers one TCR beta chain sequence. The CDR3 extends over 16 amino acids. V dropped 4 bases and J dropped 2 bases, with 18 bases sitting between them. The V gene's germline CDR1 is SGHRS and CDR2 YFSETQ. The data derive from a study of shared clonotypes between healthy human individuals. Assay used: immunoSEQ multiplex PCR; TCRdb lists only in-frame clones, some missing. The sample has about 1.1 million clones, roughly 77% seen once; the top ten hold 0.89%. This clonotype was sampled from a man younger than 30 in good health. Some clones in this sample may be carry-over from other donors' samples. The rearrangement uses TRBV5-1 and TRBJ2-5; D may be TRBD1 (6 bases). Sequenced sample: memory CD4+ T cells from PBMCs. Stated subset: CD45RA-negative fraction. The CDR3, as DNA: TGCGCCAGCAGCGACCAACCTGGACAGATACAAGAGACCCAGTACTTC. Translated: CASSDQPGQIQETQYF.